The rows below give T cell receptor beta chains drawn from one sample of a study of T cell responses to AZD1222 COVID-19 vaccine. Sequencing used immunoSEQ multiplex PCR; TCRdb keeps in-frame clones, though not all of them. This table has over 150,000 clones, around 90% appearing once. The material sequenced was peripheral blood, taken on day 0 of AZD1222 vaccination. All receptors come from an adult in good health. CDR3s include the opening cysteine and the closing phenylalanine or tryptophan. Fields, in order: V gene, clone size, D gene, J gene, CDR3 DNA, CDR3 protein. A D gene is named only where the DNA matches it firmly. A clone size is listed for some rows: how often the clone was seen (once, few, many), or a class if it is expanded.

TRBV9	.	.	TRBJ1-2	TGTGCCAGCAGCGTACTACAGCATGGCTACACCTTC	CASSVLQHGYTF
TRBV14	.	.	TRBJ2-7	TGTGCCAGCAGCCGACAAACCTACGAGCAGTACTTC	CASSRQTYEQYF
TRBV20-1	.	.	TRBJ2-1	TGCAGTGCTAGTCAGAGAATCTACAATGAGCAGTTCTTC	CSASQRIYNEQFF
TRBV11-2	.	.	TRBJ1-2	TGTGCCAGCAGCTTATCAGGAATCGATCCCTATGGCTACACCTTC	CASSLSGIDPYGYTF
TRBV7-9	.	.	TRBJ2-7	TGTGCCAGCAGCCCCTCGAACAGGGACGAGCAGTACTTC	CASSPSNRDEQYF
TRBV27	few	TRBD2	TRBJ2-3	TGTGCCAGCAGTATTAGCGGGGCCACCACAGATACGCAGTATTTT	CASSISGATTDTQYF
TRBV24-1	few	TRBD1	TRBJ2-5	TGTGCCACCAGTGAACGCGGGACAGGACAAGAGACCCAGTACTTC	CATSERGTGQETQYF
TRBV4-1	.	.	TRBJ1-5	TGCGCCAGCAGCCAAGAAAGTATTGGGGCAGCTAGCAATCAGCCCCAGCATTTT	CASSQESIGAASNQPQHF
TRBV5-6	.	TRBD1	TRBJ2-4	TGTGCCAGCAGTCTCGCGACAGGGCTAGCCAAAAACATTCAGTACTTC	CASSLATGLAKNIQYF
TRBV6-6	.	TRBD1	TRBJ2-7	TGTGCCAGCAGTCAGACACCGGGACAGGCTCGCTACGAGCAGTACTTC	CASSQTPGQARYEQYF
TRBV30	.	.	TRBJ1-2	TGTGCCTGGAGTCTCGGCACTAACTATGGCTACACCTTC	CAWSLGTNYGYTF
TRBV5-1	.	.	TRBJ1-6	TGCGCCAGCAGCCTGGGAGGGGTCGGAAATTCACCCCTCCACTTT	CASSLGGVGNSPLHF
TRBV4-1	.	.	TRBJ1-1	TGCGCCAGCAGCCCCAAGTTAGTGAACACTGAAGCTTTCTTT	CASSPKLVNTEAFF
TRBV19	.	.	TRBJ2-1	TGTGCCAGTAGTATTCGGAGGTCCCTGTACAATGAGCAGTTCTTC	CASSIRRSLYNEQFF
TRBV19	.	.	TRBJ2-3	TGTGCCAGTAGTATAGACAGGGTTAGCACAGATACGCAGTATTTT	CASSIDRVSTDTQYF
TRBV10-1	.	.	TRBJ1-2	TGCGCCAGCAGTGACAGGGAGAAGAACTATGGCTACACCTTC	CASSDREKNYGYTF
TRBV11-2	.	TRBD1	TRBJ1-3	TGTGCCAGCAGCTTAATGGGGACAGGAAGACCTGGAAACACCATATATTTT	CASSLMGTGRPGNTIYF
TRBV3-1/TRBV3-2	once	.	TRBJ1-1	TGTGCCAGCAGCTTTCCTGGACTTAACACTGAAGCTTTCTTT	CASSFPGLNTEAFF
TRBV5-1	.	.	TRBJ2-3	TGCGCCAGCAGCTTGGCCGTACCCACAGATACGCAGTATTTT	CASSLAVPTDTQYF
TRBV5-6	.	.	TRBJ1-2	TGTGCCAGCAGCTTCCGCACAGCGGTTCTCCATGGCTACACCTTC	CASSFRTAVLHGYTF
TRBV3-1/TRBV3-2	.	.	TRBJ1-1	TGTGCCAGCAGCCCTGCGCCGGGCAGATTAAACACTGAAGCTTTCTTT	CASSPAPGRLNTEAFF
TRBV27	once	.	TRBJ1-2	TGTGCCAGCAGGACGACAGGCCCTACCTATGGCTACACCTTC	CASRTTGPTYGYTF
TRBV29-1	.	.	TRBJ2-5	TGCAGCGTGACGGGGTGGGGGGTGGAGACCCAGTACTTC	CSVTGWGVETQYF
TRBV6-4	.	TRBD2	TRBJ2-7	TGTGCCAGCAGCCGAGACACTAGCGGGAGTTACGAGCAGTACTTC	CASSRDTSGSYEQYF
TRBV9	.	.	TRBJ1-3	TGTGCCAGCAGCACCCGGGAGCGGCAAACGGGAAACACCATATATTTT	CASSTRERQTGNTIYF
TRBV28	.	TRBD2	TRBJ2-7	TGTGCCAGCAGGGGGTATAGCGGGAGTCTCTACGAGCAGTACTTC	CASRGYSGSLYEQYF
TRBV6-2/TRBV6-3	.	.	TRBJ2-7	TGTGCCAGCAGTTACTGGGACCGACCCTACGAGCAGTACTTC	CASSYWDRPYEQYF
TRBV7-6	.	TRBD2	TRBJ2-1	TGTGCCAGCAGCTTAAATATAGGACTAGCGGGCCGGTCCTACAATGAGCAGTTCTTC	CASSLNIGLAGRSYNEQFF
TRBV4-1	.	TRBD2	TRBJ2-1	TGCGCCAGCAGCCAAGCGACAGGGGGGACTAGCGGATACAATGAGCAGTTCTTC	CASSQATGGTSGYNEQFF
TRBV9	.	.	TRBJ2-2	TGTGCCAGCAGCGCCCCAGGGGACCGTCCTGGCACCGGGGAGCTGTTTTTT	CASSAPGDRPGTGELFF